The rows below give T cell receptor beta chains drawn from one sample of a study of T cells after yellow fever vaccination. MiXCR was run by TCRdb on the 5' RACE reads, yielding one entry per CDR3 protein. The repertoire holds 620,000 or so distinct CDR3 sequences, around 16% seen once, with 17% in the top ten. The sequences come from PBMCs, collected about 5 days after the first yellow fever vaccination. The receptors here all came from a man between 18 and 35 years old who received the YFV17D yellow fever vaccine. Both conserved end residues are part of each CDR3. A D gene is named only where the DNA matches it firmly. Rows give clone size only sometimes, using once, few, many, or a class for an expanded clone.

.	.	TRBV4-1	TRBJ1-2	CASSQVGTAYGYTF	TGCGCCAGCAGCCAAGTGGGGACGGCCTATGGCTACACCTTC
few	TRBD1	TRBV29-1	TRBJ2-3	CSVEPRDRGFKAQYF	TGCAGCGTTGAACCCCGGGACAGGGGCTTTAAAGCGCAGTATTTT
many	.	TRBV5-1	TRBJ1-2	CASSSTLISYTF	TGCGCCAGCAGCTCGACACTCATAAGCTACACCTTC
.	.	TRBV9	TRBJ1-2	CASSPSRDLTPNYGYTF	TGTGCCAGCAGCCCAAGCCGGGATCTAACCCCTAACTATGGCTACACCTTC
.	.	TRBV28	TRBJ2-5	CASRKGPGSYQETQYF	TGTGCCAGCAGAAAAGGTCCCGGCAGCTACCAAGAGACCCAGTACTTC
.	.	TRBV7-6	TRBJ2-5	CASSLSQGVETQYF	TGTGCCAGCAGCTTAAGTCAGGGTGTCGAGACCCAGTACTTC
.	.	TRBV20-1	TRBJ2-5	CSARGAQETQYF	TGCAGTGCTAGAGGGGCTCAAGAGACCCAGTACTTC
.	TRBD1	TRBV9	TRBJ1-3	CASSTPGTGRNTIYF	TGTGCCAGCAGCACTCCCGGGACAGGGCGTAACACCATATATTTT
few	.	TRBV25-1	TRBJ1-1	CASSDLDTEAFF	TGTGCCAGCAGTGACCTGGACACTGAAGCTTTCTTT
.	.	TRBV10-3	TRBJ2-5	CAISEGGGAFLKTQYF	TGTGCCATCAGTGAAGGAGGGGGGGCCTTCTTGAAGACCCAGTACTTC
few	TRBD2	TRBV4-1	TRBJ2-1	CASSQERRGGQVEQFF	TGCGCCAGCAGCCAAGAAAGGCGGGGGGGCCAGGTTGAGCAGTTCTTC
few	.	TRBV12-3/TRBV12-4	TRBJ1-3	CASSPDNTIYF	TGTGCCAGCAGTCCAGATAACACCATATATTTT
.	.	TRBV12-3/TRBV12-4	TRBJ2-7	CASSSYTRNEQYF	TGTGCCAGCAGTTCCTATACTAGGAACGAGCAGTACTTC
.	.	TRBV4-3	TRBJ1-2	CASSQGTGGHYGYTF	TGCGCCAGCAGCCAAGGCACGGGGGGGCACTATGGCTACACCTTC
few	.	TRBV4-1	TRBJ1-1	CASNLGGGGTEAFF	TGCGCCAGCAACCTCGGGGGGGGAGGCACTGAAGCTTTCTTT
.	.	TRBV20-1	TRBJ1-5	CSARTRGHQPQHF	TGCAGTGCCCGGACCCGGGGTCATCAGCCCCAGCATTTT
.	TRBD1	TRBV29-1	TRBJ2-5	CSVAPDRAQETQYF	TGCAGCGTTGCCCCCGACAGGGCGCAAGAGACCCAGTACTTC
few	TRBD1	TRBV9	TRBJ1-2	CASSGRDRNYGYTF	TGTGCCAGCAGCGGCCGGGACAGGAACTATGGCTACACCTTC
.	TRBD1	TRBV20-1	TRBJ1-5	CSAIGTGNQPQHF	TGCAGTGCTATAGGGACAGGGAATCAGCCCCAGCATTTT
.	TRBD1	TRBV12-3/TRBV12-4	TRBJ1-2	CASRPGQGEGYGYTF	TGTGCCAGCAGACCCGGACAGGGGGAAGGTTATGGCTACACCTTC
.	.	TRBV20-1	TRBJ1-1	CSARGGETEAFF	TGCAGTGCTAGGGGGGGTGAAACTGAAGCTTTCTTT
few	.	TRBV5-1	TRBJ2-1	CASRPGSGYNEQFF	TGCGCCAGCAGACCCGGTAGTGGATACAATGAGCAGTTCTTC
.	.	TRBV4-1	TRBJ2-4	CASSQGGRALLTKNIQYF	TGCGCCAGCAGCCAAGGCGGCAGGGCCCTACTAACCAAAAACATTCAGTACTTC
.	.	TRBV7-9	TRBJ1-4	CASSLQGTWEKLFF	TGTGCCAGCAGCTTACAGGGCACTTGGGAAAAACTGTTTTTT
few	TRBD2	TRBV5-5	TRBJ2-5	CASSLVASGGKETQYF	TGTGCCAGCAGCTTGGTTGCTAGCGGGGGGAAAGAGACCCAGTACTTC
.	.	TRBV10-3	TRBJ2-1	CAISEKRPGEQFF	TGTGCCATCAGTGAGAAGAGACCAGGTGAGCAGTTCTTC
few	.	TRBV5-1	TRBJ2-7	CASSLAPDSLYEQYF	TGCGCCAGCAGCTTGGCCCCGGACAGTCTCTACGAGCAGTACTTC
few	.	TRBV11-2	TRBJ2-1	CASSSLRSLSYNEQFF	TGTGCCAGCAGCTCCCTTCGGAGTCTTAGCTACAATGAGCAGTTCTTC
once	.	TRBV4-2	TRBJ1-2	CASSSSFNYGYTF	TGTGCCAGCAGCTCGAGTTTTAACTATGGCTACACCTTC
few	.	TRBV6-5	TRBJ2-7	CASSYFGGASYEQYF	TGTGCCAGCAGTTACTTCGGGGGTGCTTCCTACGAGCAGTACTTC
.	.	TRBV9	TRBJ1-1	CASSVATEWAEAFF	TGTGCCAGCAGCGTAGCTACTGAATGGGCTGAAGCTTTCTTT
.	.	TRBV9	TRBJ2-3	CASSSPSLTDTQYF	TGTGCCAGCAGCTCCCCGTCCCTCACAGATACGCAGTATTTT
few	TRBD1	TRBV10-3	TRBJ1-2	CAISSPGTGWNGYTF	TGTGCCATCAGCTCCCCCGGGACAGGGTGGAATGGCTACACCTTC
.	TRBD2	TRBV28	TRBJ2-1	CASSTLAGQQFF	TGTGCCAGCAGTACCTTAGCGGGGCAGCAGTTCTTC
.	.	TRBV7-9	TRBJ2-4	CASSFRDIQYF	TGTGCCAGCAGCTTTCGGGACATTCAGTACTTC
many	TRBD1	TRBV29-1	TRBJ1-5	CSAQGDAGPQHF	TGCAGCGCCCAGGGGGACGCAGGGCCCCAGCATTTT
few	.	TRBV4-1	TRBJ2-7	CASSQGPLLNYNEQYF	TGCGCCAGCAGCCAGGGGCCGCTCCTTAATTATAACGAGCAGTACTTC
few	.	TRBV6-5	TRBJ2-7	CASSYSGLSSYEQYF	TGTGCCAGCAGTTACTCGGGACTGTCCTCCTACGAGCAGTACTTC
few	.	TRBV7-9	TRBJ1-2	CASSTHEGDDGYTF	TGTGCCAGCAGCACGCACGAGGGAGATGATGGCTACACCTTC
.	.	TRBV9	TRBJ2-7	CASSARDLPYEQYF	TGTGCCAGCAGCGCCCGGGACCTCCCCTACGAGCAGTACTTC
once	.	TRBV7-9	TRBJ2-5	CASSSGATGTGRETQCF	TGTGCCAGCAGCTCGGGAGCCACCGGGACGGGCCGGGAGACCCAGTGCTTC
once	.	TRBV11-3	TRBJ2-2	CASSIDRNTGELFF	TGTGCCAGCAGCATTGACAGAAACACCGGGGAGCTGTTTTTT
.	.	TRBV11-2	TRBJ2-7	CASSLDGLYLYEQYF	TGTGCCAGCAGCTTAGATGGCCTGTATTTGTACGAGCAGTACTTC
few	TRBD1	TRBV11-1	TRBJ2-5	CASSRWDSQETQYF	TGTGCCAGCAGCCGTTGGGACAGCCAAGAGACCCAGTACTTC
.	.	TRBV5-4	TRBJ2-1	CASSFSRWGSSHEQFF	TGTGCCAGCAGCTTCTCTCGTTGGGGTAGTTCACATGAGCAGTTCTTC
.	.	TRBV6-6	TRBJ2-5	CASFKREETQYF	TGTGCCAGCTTTAAAAGGGAAGAGACCCAGTACTTC
.	.	TRBV6-2/TRBV6-3	TRBJ1-2	CASRKTWENYGYTF	TGTGCCAGCAGGAAGACCTGGGAAAACTATGGCTACACCTTC
few	TRBD2	TRBV4-3	TRBJ2-2	CASSPRGSGGAGGELFF	TGCGCCAGCAGTCCCCGGGGTAGCGGGGGGGCTGGCGGGGAGCTGTTTTTT
few	TRBD1	TRBV6-1	TRBJ1-5	CASRGQLYSNQPQHF	TGTGCCAGCAGGGGACAGCTTTATAGCAATCAGCCCCAGCATTTT
.	.	TRBV6-5	TRBJ2-7	CASSFGGDPYEQYF	TGTGCCAGCAGTTTCGGAGGGGATCCCTACGAGCAGTACTTC